This TCR beta chain appears in the sequencing data of a study of human T cells and chemical hapten exposure. For the study at large: Sensitization applied 2% DPC to approximately 2 cm by approximately 2 cm of upper inner arm skin. Study results and limitations: TCRs whose frequency exceeded 1 in 1000 remained the same following DPC sensitization. PT1 expanded TCR counts correlated positively with patch test score.

TCRdb independently ran MiXCR on the RACE reads; one entry per CDR3 protein. The sample holds about 190,000 distinct CDR3 sequences; around 25% are singletons and the top ten take 2.5%. CDR1 is MNHEY, CDR2 SMNVEV, per germline (reference sequence). V lost 7 bases, J lost 2 bases, and 18 bases lay in between. The CDR3 sequence is 15 residues long. This clonotype was counted at least ten times. Its antigen remains unidentified. Time point: patch test 3, about 24 weeks after DPC sensitization. Treatment described: therapeutic diphenylcyclopropenone sensitization with weekly scalp DPC. This sequence originates from a woman aged 40 to 55 with alopecia areata. Some clones in this sample may be carry-over from other donors' samples. This specimen was whole blood, taken in connection with sensitization to the hapten diphenylcyclopropenone (DPC). The V and J genes are TRBV27 and TRBJ2-7; D perhaps matches TRBD1 (7 bases). The CDR3 sequence: CASTLRQGGPYEQYF. The CDR3 region has the DNA TGTGCCAGCACTCTAAGACAGGGAGGTCCCTACGAGCAGTACTTC.